This T cell receptor (beta chain) was identified during a study of technical replicates of blood from a few donors. This CDR3 has 14 residues. With V trimmed by 4 bases and J by 6 bases, 9 bases remained unmatched. Germline V gene sequence: CDR1 SGHRS, CDR2 YFSETQ. The protocol was immunoSEQ multiplex PCR, while the TCRdb copy is restricted to in-frame clones and leaves out a portion. The sample consists of tens of thousands of clones, about 90% of them appearing once. The sequencing input was T cells isolated from PBMCs. V gene TRBV5-1 combines with J gene TRBJ1-1; TRBD1 agrees at 7 bases. The clonotype was recovered from a human donor in good health. Some clones in this sample may be carry-over from other donors' samples. The CDR3 DNA is TGCGCCAGCAGCCAGAGACCGGGACAGTCTGAAGCTTTCTTT. Encoded protein: CASSQRPGQSEAFF.